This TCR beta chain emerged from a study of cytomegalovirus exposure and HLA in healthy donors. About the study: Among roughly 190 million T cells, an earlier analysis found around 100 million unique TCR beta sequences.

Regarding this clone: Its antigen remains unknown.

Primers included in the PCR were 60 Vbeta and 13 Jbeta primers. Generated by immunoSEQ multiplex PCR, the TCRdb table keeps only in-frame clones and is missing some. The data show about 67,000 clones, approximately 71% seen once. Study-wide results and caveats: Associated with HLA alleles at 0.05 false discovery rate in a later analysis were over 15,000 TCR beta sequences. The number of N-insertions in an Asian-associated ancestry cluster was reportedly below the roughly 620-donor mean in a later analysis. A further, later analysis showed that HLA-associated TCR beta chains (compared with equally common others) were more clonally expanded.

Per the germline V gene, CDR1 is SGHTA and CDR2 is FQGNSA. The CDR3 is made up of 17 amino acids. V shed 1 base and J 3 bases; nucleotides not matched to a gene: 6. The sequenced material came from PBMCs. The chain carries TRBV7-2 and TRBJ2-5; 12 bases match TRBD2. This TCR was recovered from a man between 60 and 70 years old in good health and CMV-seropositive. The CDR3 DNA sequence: TGTGCCAGCAGCTTAGTGCCTAGCGGGGGGGCCGAAGAGACCCAGTACTTC. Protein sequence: CASSLVPSGGAEETQYF.